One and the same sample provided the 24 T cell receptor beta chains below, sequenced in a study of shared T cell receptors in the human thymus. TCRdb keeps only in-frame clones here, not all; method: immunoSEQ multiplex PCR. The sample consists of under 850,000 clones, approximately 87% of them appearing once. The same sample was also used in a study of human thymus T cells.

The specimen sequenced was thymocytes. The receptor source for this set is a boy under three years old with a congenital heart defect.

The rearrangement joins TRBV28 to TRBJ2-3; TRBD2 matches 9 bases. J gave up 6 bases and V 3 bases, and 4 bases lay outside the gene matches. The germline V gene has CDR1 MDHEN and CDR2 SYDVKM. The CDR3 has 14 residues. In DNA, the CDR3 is TGTGCCAGCAGTTTGGGCGGGGGGGTGGATACGCAGTATTTT. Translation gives CASSLGGGVDTQYF.

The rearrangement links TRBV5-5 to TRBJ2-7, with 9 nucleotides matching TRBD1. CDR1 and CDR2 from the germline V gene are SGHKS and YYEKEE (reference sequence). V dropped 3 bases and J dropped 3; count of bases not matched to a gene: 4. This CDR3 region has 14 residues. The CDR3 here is CASSYGQGRYEQYF. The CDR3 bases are TGTGCCAGCAGCTATGGACAGGGGCGCTACGAGCAGTACTTC.

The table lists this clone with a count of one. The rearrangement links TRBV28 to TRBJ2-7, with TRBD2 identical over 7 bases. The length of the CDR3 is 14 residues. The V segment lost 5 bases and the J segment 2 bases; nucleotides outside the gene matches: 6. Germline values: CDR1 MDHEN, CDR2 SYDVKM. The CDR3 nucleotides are TGTGCCAGCAGTCGCCGGGAGGCTGCCTACGAGCAGTACTTC. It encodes CASSRREAAYEQYF.

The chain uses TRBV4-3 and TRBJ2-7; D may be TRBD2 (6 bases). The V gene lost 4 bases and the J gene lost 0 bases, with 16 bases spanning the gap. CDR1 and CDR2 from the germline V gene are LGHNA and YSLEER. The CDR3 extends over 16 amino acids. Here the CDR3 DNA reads TGCGCCAGCAGCCGGGGGGACTTAAGGAGCTCCTACGAGCAGTACTTC. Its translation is CASSRGDLRSSYEQYF.

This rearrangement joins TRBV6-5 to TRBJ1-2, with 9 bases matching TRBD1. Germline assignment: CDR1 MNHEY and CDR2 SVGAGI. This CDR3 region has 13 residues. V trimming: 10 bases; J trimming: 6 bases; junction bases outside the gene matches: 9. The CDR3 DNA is TGTGCCACCCGGGACAGGGAAAAGCATGGCTACACCTTC. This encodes CATRDREKHGYTF.

The CDR3: CASGLVFREGTDTQYF. CDR3 nucleotides: TGTGCTAGTGGTTTGGTTTTTCGGGAGGGTACAGATACGCAGTATTTT. The genes are TRBV12-5 and TRBJ2-3, with 8 positions matching TRBD2. Germline trimming cut 0 bases from V and 3 bases from J; bases unmatched to any gene: 5. The CDR3 has 16 amino acids. Per the germline V gene, CDR1 is LGHNT and CDR2 is FRNRAP.

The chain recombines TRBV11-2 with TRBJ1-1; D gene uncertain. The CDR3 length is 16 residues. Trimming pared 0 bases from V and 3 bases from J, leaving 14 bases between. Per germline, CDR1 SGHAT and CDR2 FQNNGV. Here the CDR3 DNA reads TGTGCCAGCAGCTTAGATTTCGGGTCATGGGACACTGAAGCTTTCTTT. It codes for CASSLDFGSWDTEAFF.

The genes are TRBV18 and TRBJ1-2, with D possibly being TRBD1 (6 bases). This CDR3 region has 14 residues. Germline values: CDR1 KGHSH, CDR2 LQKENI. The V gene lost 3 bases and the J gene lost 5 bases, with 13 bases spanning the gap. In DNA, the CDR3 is TGTGCCAGCTCACCGATAGGGACAACTTATGGCTACACCTTC. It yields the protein CASSPIGTTYGYTF.

This CDR3 is CASSLARPSGFYNEQFF. CDR3 nucleotide sequence: TGCGCCAGCAGCTTGGCCAGGCCTAGCGGGTTTTACAATGAGCAGTTCTTC. This chain connects TRBV5-1 to TRBJ2-1; TRBD2 agrees at 8 bases. The CDR3 spans 17 residues. Germline values: CDR1 SGHRS, CDR2 YFSETQ. The J segment lost 4 bases and the V segment lost 0 bases, leaving 9 bases of the junction unmatched. Drawing the rest from reference TRBV5-1 and TRBJ2-1, the complete variable domain is KAGVTQTPRYLIKTRGQQVTLSCSPISGHRSVSWYQQTPGQGLQFLFEYFSETQRNKGNFPGRFSGRQFSNSRSEMNVSTLELGDSALYLCASSLARPSGFYNEQFFGPGTRLTVL.

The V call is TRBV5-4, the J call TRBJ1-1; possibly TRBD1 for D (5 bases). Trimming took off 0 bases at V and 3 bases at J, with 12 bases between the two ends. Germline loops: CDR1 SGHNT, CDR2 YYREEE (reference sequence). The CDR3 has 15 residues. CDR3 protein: CASSLARGGDTEAFF. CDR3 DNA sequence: TGTGCCAGCAGCTTGGCCCGGGGGGGAGACACTGAAGCTTTCTTT. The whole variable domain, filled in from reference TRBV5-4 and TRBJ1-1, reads ETGVTQSPTHLIKTRGQQVTLRCSSQSGHNTVSWYQQALGQGPQFIFQYYREEENGRGNFPPRFSGLQFPNYSSELNVNALELDDSALYLCASSLARGGDTEAFFGQGTRLTVV.

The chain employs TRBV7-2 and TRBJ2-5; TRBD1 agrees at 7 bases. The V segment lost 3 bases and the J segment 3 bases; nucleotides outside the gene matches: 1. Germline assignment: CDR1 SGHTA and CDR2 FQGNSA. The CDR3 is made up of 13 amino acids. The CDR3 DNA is TGTGCCAGCAGCTTCGGGACAGAAGAGACCCAGTACTTC. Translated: CASSFGTEETQYF. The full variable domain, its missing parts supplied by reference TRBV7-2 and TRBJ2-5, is GAGVSQSPSNKVTEKGKDVELRCDPISGHTALYWYRQSLGQGLEFLIYFQGNSAPDKSGLPSDRFSAERTGGSVSTLTIQRTQQEDSAVYLCASSFGTEETQYFGPGTRLLVL.

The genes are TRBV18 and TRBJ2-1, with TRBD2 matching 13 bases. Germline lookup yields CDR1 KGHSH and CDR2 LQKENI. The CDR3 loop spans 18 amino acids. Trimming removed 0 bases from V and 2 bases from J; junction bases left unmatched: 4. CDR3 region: CASSPPGLAGATYNEQFF. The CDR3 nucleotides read TGTGCCAGCTCACCACCCGGACTAGCGGGAGCGACCTACAATGAGCAGTTCTTC.

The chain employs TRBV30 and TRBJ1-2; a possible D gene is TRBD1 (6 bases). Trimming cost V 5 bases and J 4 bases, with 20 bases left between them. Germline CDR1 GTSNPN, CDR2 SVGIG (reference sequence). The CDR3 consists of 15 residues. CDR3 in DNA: TGTGCCTGGGTCCTCCGGGACACCCCTAGCTATGGCTACACCTTC. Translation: CAWVLRDTPSYGYTF.

For the CDR3, the DNA is TGTGCCATCATGGGCGGCACAGATACGCAGTATTTT. The encoded protein is CAIMGGTDTQYF. The chain joins TRBV10-3 to TRBJ2-3, with unresolved D. Trimming took off 7 bases at V and 1 base at J, with 6 bases between the two ends. The CDR3 extends over 12 amino acids. The germline gives CDR1 ENHRY, CDR2 SYGVKD.

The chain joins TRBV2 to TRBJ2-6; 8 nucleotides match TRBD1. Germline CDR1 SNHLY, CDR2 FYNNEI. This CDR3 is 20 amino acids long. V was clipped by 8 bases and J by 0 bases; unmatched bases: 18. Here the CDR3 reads CASGQGFNLSFFSGANVLTF. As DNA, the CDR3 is TGTGCCAGCGGACAGGGATTCAACCTAAGCTTCTTCTCTGGGGCCAACGTCCTGACTTTC.

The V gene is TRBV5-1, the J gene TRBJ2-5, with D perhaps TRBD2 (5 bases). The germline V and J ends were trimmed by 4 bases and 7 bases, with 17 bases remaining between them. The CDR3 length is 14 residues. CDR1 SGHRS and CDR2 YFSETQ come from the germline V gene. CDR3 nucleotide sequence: TGCGCCAGCAGCGCTAGCCCACATTTTGGGACCCAGTACTTC. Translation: CASSASPHFGTQYF.

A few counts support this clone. CDR3 residues: CASSQEDWTSGRRGTGELFF. CDR3 nucleotide sequence: TGCGCCAGCAGCCAAGAGGATTGGACTAGCGGGAGAAGGGGCACCGGGGAGCTGTTTTTT. The V and J genes are TRBV4-1 and TRBJ2-2; 13 bases map to TRBD2. Per germline, CDR1 MGHRA and CDR2 YSYEKL. After removal of 0 bases from V and 4 bases from J, the junction contained 11 bases not matched to a gene. CDR3 length equals 20 residues.

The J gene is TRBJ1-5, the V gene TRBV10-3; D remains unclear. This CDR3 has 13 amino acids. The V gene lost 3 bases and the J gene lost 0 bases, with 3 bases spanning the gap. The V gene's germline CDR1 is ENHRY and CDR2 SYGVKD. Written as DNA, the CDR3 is TGTGCCATCAGTGAACATAGCAATCAGCCCCAGCATTTT. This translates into CAISEHSNQPQHF.

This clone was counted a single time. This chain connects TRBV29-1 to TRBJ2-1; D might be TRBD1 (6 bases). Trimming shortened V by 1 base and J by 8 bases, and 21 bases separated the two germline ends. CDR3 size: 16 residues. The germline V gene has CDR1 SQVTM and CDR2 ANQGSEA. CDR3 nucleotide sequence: TGCAGCGTTGAAGGACCATATGGACAGTTCCGACATGAGCAGTTCTTC. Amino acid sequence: CSVEGPYGQFRHEQFF.

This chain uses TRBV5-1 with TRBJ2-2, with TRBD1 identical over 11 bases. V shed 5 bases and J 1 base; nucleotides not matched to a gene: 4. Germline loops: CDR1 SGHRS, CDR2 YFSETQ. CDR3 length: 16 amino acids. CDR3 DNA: TGCGCCAGCAGTCCGGACAGGGGGCGGAACACCGGGGAGCTGTTTTTT. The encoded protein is CASSPDRGRNTGELFF.

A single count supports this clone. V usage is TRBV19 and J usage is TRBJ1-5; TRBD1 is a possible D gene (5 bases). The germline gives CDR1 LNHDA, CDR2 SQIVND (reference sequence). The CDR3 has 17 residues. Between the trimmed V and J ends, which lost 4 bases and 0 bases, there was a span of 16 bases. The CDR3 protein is CASSTPQDIYSNQPQHF. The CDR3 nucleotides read TGTGCCAGTAGTACCCCACAGGACATCTATAGCAATCAGCCCCAGCATTTT.

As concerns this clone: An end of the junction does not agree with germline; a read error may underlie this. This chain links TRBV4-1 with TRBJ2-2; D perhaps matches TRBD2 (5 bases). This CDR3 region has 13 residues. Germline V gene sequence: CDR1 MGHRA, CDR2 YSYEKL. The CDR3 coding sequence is TGCGCCAGCAGCATCGGGGTGGCCGGGGAGCCGTTTTTT. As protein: CASSIGVAGEPFF.

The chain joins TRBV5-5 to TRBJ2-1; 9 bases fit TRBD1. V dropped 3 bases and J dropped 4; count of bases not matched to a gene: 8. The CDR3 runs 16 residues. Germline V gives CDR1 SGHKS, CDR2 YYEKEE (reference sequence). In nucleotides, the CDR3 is TGTGCCAGCAGCTCCTTCCGGGACAGGGTTTACAATGAGCAGTTCTTC. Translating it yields CASSSFRDRVYNEQFF. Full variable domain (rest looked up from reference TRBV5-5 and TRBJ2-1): DAGVTQSPTHLIKTRGQQVTLRCSPISGHKSVSWYQQVLGQGPQFIFQYYEKEERGRGNFPDRFSARQFPNYSSELNVNALLLGDSALYLCASSSFRDRVYNEQFFGPGTRLTVL.

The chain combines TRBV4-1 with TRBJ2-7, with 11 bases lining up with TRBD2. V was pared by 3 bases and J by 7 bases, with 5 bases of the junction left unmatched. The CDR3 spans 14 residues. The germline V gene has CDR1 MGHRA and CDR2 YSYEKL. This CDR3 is CASSQVLAGVEQYF. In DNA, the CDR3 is TGCGCCAGCAGCCAGGTACTAGCGGGAGTGGAGCAGTACTTC.